Given below is one TCR beta chain in context. Its antigen is still unknown. The data were taken from a study of cytomegalovirus exposure and HLA in healthy donors. Whole-study results and caveats: With high specificity and sensitivity, the classifier reportedly diagnosed cytomegalovirus status. In vitro checks showed that three CMV-associated chains really do target CMV antigens.

The CDR3 loop spans 14 amino acids. J gave up 7 bases and V 5 bases, and 9 bases lay outside the gene matches. Germline CDR1 is SGHAT and CDR2 is FQNNGV. 60 Vbeta and 13 Jbeta primers were used in PCR. The table came from immunoSEQ multiplex PCR; TCRdb's copy has only in-frame clones and leaves some out. The sample has about 200,000 clones. V usage is TRBV11-2 and J usage is TRBJ2-7; the match to TRBD1 covers 9 bases. The sequencing input was PBMCs. The origin of this receptor is a woman aged 25-40 years in good health and CMV-seropositive. CDR3 nucleotides: TGTGCCAGCAGCCCGCGGACAGGGGTGGAAGAGCAGTACTTC. Amino acids: CASSPRTGVEEQYF.